This T cell receptor beta chain was sequenced in a study of blood T cell repertoires in COVID-19. Looking at the study overall: The United States, Italy and Spain were the sources of the acute and convalescent COVID-19 samples. PBMCs, B-cell-depleted T cells, or T cells were the source of the cDNA or gDNA that made up the material.

V was trimmed by 2 bases and J by 3 bases, leaving 16 bases between them. Germline CDR1 reads WSHSY; CDR2 reads SAAADI. The CDR3 has 17 residues. Only in-frame clones appear in the TCRdb table, and some are missing; sequencing was by immunoSEQ multiplex PCR. The sample shows about 210,000 clones, roughly 90% of them seen only once. The chain has TRBV10-2 and TRBJ1-4; no firm D call. Sequenced sample: peripheral blood. The TCR originated in a woman between 40 and 50 years old with acute or convalescent COVID-19. CDR3 region: CASSETAGSRANEKLFF. The CDR3 coding sequence is TGCGCCAGCAGTGAGACGGCCGGGAGCCGAGCTAATGAAAAACTGTTTTTT.